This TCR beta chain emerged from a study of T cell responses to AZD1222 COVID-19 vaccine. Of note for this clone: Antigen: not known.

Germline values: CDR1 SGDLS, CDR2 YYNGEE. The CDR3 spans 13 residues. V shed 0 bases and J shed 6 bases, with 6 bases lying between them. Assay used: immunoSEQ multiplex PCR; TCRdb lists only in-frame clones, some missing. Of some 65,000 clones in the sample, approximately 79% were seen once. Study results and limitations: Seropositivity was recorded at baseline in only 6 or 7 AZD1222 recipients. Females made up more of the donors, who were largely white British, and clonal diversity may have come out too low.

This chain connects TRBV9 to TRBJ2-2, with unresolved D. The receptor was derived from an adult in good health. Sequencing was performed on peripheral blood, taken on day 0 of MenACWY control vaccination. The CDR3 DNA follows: TGTGCCAGCAGCGTAGGGGGTCCCGGGGAGCTGTTTTTT. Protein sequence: CASSVGGPGELFF. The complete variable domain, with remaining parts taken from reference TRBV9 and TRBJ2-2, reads DSGVTQTPKHLITATGQRVTLRCSPRSGDLSVYWYQQSLDQGLQFLIQYYNGEERAKGNILERFSAQQFPDLHSELNLSSLELGDSALYFCASSVGGPGELFFGEGSRLTVL.